The 17 T cell receptor beta chains presented below share a single source sample, sequenced in a study of OX40 agonist ivuxolimab in advanced cancers. Clones were sequenced by immunoSEQ multiplex PCR, and TCRdb holds only the in-frame ones, with some missing. The sample has about 79,000 clones, roughly 80% seen once. The source material was CD4+ or CD8+ T cells sorted from blood, sampled in a trial of the OX40 agonist ivuxolimab. These receptors all come from an adult with an advanced solid tumor such as melanoma, head and neck, liver or kidney cancer.

This chain connects TRBV7-9 to TRBJ1-4, with no clear D. Germline values: CDR1 SEHNR, CDR2 FQNEAQ (reference sequence). V was shortened by 6 bases and J by 0 bases, with 14 bases between the two germline ends. The CDR3 has 16 residues. The DNA for the CDR3 is TGTGCCAGCAGTCCGGTGGGCCTTGCAACTAATGAAAAACTGTTTTTT. Residues: CASSPVGLATNEKLFF.

This clone has more than one count but fewer than ten. The genes are TRBV10-3 and TRBJ1-5; tentative D call: TRBD1 (5 bases). CDR1 is ENHRY, CDR2 SYGVKD, per germline. V lost 2 bases, J lost 3 bases, and 11 bases lay in between. The CDR3 sequence is 15 residues long. The CDR3 protein is CAISEMGRYNQPQHF. The CDR3 DNA follows: TGTGCCATCAGTGAGATGGGACGGTACAATCAGCCCCAGCATTTT.

This clone has a single count. The chain employs TRBV27 and TRBJ1-5; 7 bases agree with TRBD1. V gave up 6 bases and J gave up 5 bases; unmatched junction bases: 4. The CDR3 extends over 13 amino acids. Germline-derived CDR1 and CDR2 are MNHEY and SMNVEV (reference sequence). The CDR3 DNA is TGTGCCAGCAGCCGGGACAGCTATCAGCCCCAGCATTTT. Residues: CASSRDSYQPQHF.

Many counts were recorded for this clone. This chain links TRBV5-1 with TRBJ2-3; 13 bases agree with TRBD2. Germline assignment: CDR1 SGHRS and CDR2 YFSETQ. The CDR3 consists of 16 residues. The ends lost 4 bases at V and 9 bases at J; junction bases unmatched: 11. The CDR3 bases are TGCGCCAGCAGCATCGGGACTAGCGGGGTTCTGGAGACGCAGTATTTT. This codes for CASSIGTSGVLETQYF.

The CDR3 DNA is TGTGCCAGCAGCAGTGGACAGGGGGGCGAGCAGTACTTC. It yields the protein CASSSGQGGEQYF. The chain recombines TRBV11-1 with TRBJ2-7; 10 bases map to TRBD1. J lost 6 bases, V lost 5 bases, and 4 bases had no gene match. Germline CDR1 and CDR2: SGHAT and FQDESV (reference sequence). The CDR3 length is 13 residues.

This chain connects TRBV19 to TRBJ1-2; D unresolved. Germline assignment: CDR1 LNHDA and CDR2 SQIVND (reference sequence). The germline V and J ends were trimmed by 8 bases and 2 bases, with 12 bases remaining between them. The CDR3 has 13 residues. CDR3 region: CASCGSGNYGYTF. CDR3 sequence (DNA): TGTGCCAGTTGTGGAAGCGGAAACTATGGCTACACCTTC. The full variable domain, its missing parts supplied by reference TRBV19 and TRBJ1-2, is DGGITQSPKYLFRKEGQNVTLSCEQNLNHDAMYWYRQDPGQGLRLIYYSQIVNDFQKGDIAEGYSVSREKKESFPLTVTSAQKNPTAFYLCASCGSGNYGYTFGSGTRLTVV.

The CDR3 is CASSLGSGTPYGKLFF. DNA for the CDR3: TGTGCCAGCAGTTTAGGGTCCGGGACACCCTATGGAAAACTGTTTTTT. The rearrangement links TRBV28 to TRBJ1-4; D is possibly TRBD1 (6 bases). The CDR3 covers 16 residues. The V end was cut by 2 bases, the J end by 10 bases, with 20 bases between. CDR1 and CDR2 (germline): MDHEN, SYDVKM.

This chain uses TRBV5-1 with TRBJ2-5; possibly TRBD1 or TRBD2 for D (5 bases each). The CDR3 sequence is 13 residues long. CDR1 is SGHRS and CDR2 is YFSETQ in the germline V gene. V was pared by 4 bases and J by 4 bases, with 11 bases between. CDR3: CASSTGTGETQYF. The CDR3 DNA is TGCGCCAGCAGCACCGGGACGGGAGAGACCCAGTACTTC.

The chain is built from TRBV6-1 and TRBJ1-4; TRBD1 is a possible D gene (6 bases). The V end was cut by 3 bases, the J end by 7 bases, with 12 bases between. Per the germline V gene, CDR1 is MNHNS and CDR2 is SASEGT. The CDR3 is 14 residues long. CDR3 sequence (DNA): TGTGCCAGCAGTGAGGGGGCAGGGCGTGAAAAACTGTTTTTT. This sequence encodes CASSEGAGREKLFF.

The chain is built from TRBV5-1 and TRBJ2-7, with 7 bases lining up with TRBD2. Per germline, CDR1 SGHRS and CDR2 YFSETQ. The CDR3 is made up of 14 amino acids. Losses at the gene ends were 7 bases for V and 1 base for J; bases not matched to a gene: 8. The CDR3 region is CASSTGGGSYEQYF. CDR3 coding DNA: TGCGCCAGCTCCACGGGGGGTGGTTCCTACGAGCAGTACTTC.

This clone was observed a single time. The chain couples TRBV9 to TRBJ2-3, with no clear D. The CDR3 covers 12 residues. Looked up from germline, CDR1 is SGDLS and CDR2 is YYNGEE. The ends were cut back, 0 bases at V and 6 bases at J, with 5 bases in the middle. This CDR3 reads CASSVGGDTQYF. CDR3 DNA sequence: TGTGCCAGCAGCGTAGGGGGTGATACGCAGTATTTT.

The chain has TRBV7-2 and TRBJ2-5, with 7 bases that match TRBD2. The germline V gene has CDR1 SGHTA and CDR2 FQGNSA. The CDR3 has 13 amino acids. The V gene end was trimmed by 5 bases and the J gene end by 11 bases; junction bases not matched to a gene: 11. The CDR3 DNA follows: TGTGCCAGCAGCGTTACCGGGACTAACGCGCAGTACTTC. This codes for CASSVTGTNAQYF.

The chain joins TRBV9 to TRBJ2-1, with TRBD1 identical over 10 bases. The CDR3 contains 15 residues. Germline-derived CDR1 and CDR2 are SGDLS and YYNGEE. V shed 3 bases, J shed 7 bases, and the junction held 7 bases outside the gene matches. CDR3 sequence reads: CASSATGQGWNEQFF. The DNA for the CDR3 is TGTGCCAGCAGCGCCACGGGACAGGGGTGGAATGAGCAGTTCTTC.

The chain carries TRBV28 and TRBJ2-2, with D uncertain. Trimming stripped 8 bases from V and 0 bases from J, with 16 bases between. This CDR3 is 16 amino acids long. In germline, CDR1 is MDHEN, CDR2 SYDVKM. The CDR3, as DNA: TGTGCCAGCGTCGAAGGCTCCGTCGCGAACACCGGGGAGCTGTTTTTT. Protein product: CASVEGSVANTGELFF. The complete variable domain, with remaining parts taken from reference TRBV28 and TRBJ2-2, reads DVKVTQSSRYLVKRTGEKVFLECVQDMDHENMFWYRQDPGLGLRLIYFSYDVKMKEKGDIPEGYSVSREKKERFSLILESASTNQTSMYLCASVEGSVANTGELFFGEGSRLTVL.

This rearrangement joins TRBV9 to TRBJ1-2; D gene unclear. The CDR3 runs 15 residues. Germline V gene data show CDR1 as SGDLS and CDR2 as YYNGEE. V lost 3 bases and J 2 bases, leaving 14 bases between the germline ends. CDR3 nucleotide sequence: TGTGCCAGCAGCGCGATCGACGGAGGCAACTATGGCTACACCTTC. The encoded protein is CASSAIDGGNYGYTF.

This chain links TRBV28 with TRBJ1-2, with 7 bases that match TRBD1. CDR3 length: 16 residues. CDR1 and CDR2 from the germline V gene are MDHEN and SYDVKM. The junction had 9 bases not matched to a gene; V was cut back by 5 bases and J by 0 bases. The CDR3 nucleotides read TGTGCCAGCAGTCTCCTCGGGACAGCGGCTAACTATGGCTACACCTTC. Protein product: CASSLLGTAANYGYTF.

The rearrangement joins TRBV5-1 to TRBJ1-1; 9 nucleotides align to TRBD1. CDR3 length: 12 residues. Germline V gene sequence: CDR1 SGHRS, CDR2 YFSETQ. Trimming at V came to 4 bases and at J to 10 bases, leaving 5 bases not matched to a gene. The CDR3 nucleotides are TGCGCCAGCAGCAGGGACAGGGTTGGAGCTTTCTTT. It is translated as CASSRDRVGAFF.